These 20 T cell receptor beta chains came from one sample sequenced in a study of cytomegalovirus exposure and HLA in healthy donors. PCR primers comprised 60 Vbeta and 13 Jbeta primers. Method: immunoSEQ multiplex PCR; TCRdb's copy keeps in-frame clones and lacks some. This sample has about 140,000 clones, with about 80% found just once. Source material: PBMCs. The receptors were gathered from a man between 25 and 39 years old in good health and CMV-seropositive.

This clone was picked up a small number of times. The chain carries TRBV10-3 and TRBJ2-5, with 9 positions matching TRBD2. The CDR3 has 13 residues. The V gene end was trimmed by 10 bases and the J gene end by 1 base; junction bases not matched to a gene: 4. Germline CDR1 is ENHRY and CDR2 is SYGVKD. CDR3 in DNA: TGTGCCACCCAGCGGGAGGTCCAAGAGACCCAGTACTTC. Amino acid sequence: CATQREVQETQYF.

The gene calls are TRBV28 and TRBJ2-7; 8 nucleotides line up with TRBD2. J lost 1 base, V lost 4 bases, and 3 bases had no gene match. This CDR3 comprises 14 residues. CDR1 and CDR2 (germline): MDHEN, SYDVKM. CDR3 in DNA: TGTGCCAGCAGTTACGCTAGCGGGTCCTACGAGCAGTACTTC. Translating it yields CASSYASGSYEQYF.

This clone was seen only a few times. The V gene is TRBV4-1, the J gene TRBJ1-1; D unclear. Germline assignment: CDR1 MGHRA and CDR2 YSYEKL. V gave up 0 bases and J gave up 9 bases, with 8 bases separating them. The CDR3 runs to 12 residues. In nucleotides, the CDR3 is TGCGCCAGCAGCCAAGATAGGAGGCAAGCTTTCTTT. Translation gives CASSQDRRQAFF.

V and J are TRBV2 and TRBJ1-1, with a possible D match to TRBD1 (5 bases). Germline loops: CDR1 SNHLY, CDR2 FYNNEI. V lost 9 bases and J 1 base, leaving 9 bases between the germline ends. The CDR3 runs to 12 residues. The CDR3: CARGATNTEAFF. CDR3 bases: TGTGCCAGAGGGGCCACGAACACTGAAGCTTTCTTT.

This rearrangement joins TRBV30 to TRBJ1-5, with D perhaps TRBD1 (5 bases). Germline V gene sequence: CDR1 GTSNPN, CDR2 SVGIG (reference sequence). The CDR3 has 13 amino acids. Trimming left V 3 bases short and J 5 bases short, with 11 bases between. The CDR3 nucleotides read TGTGCCTGGAGCCAGGGATTGGATCAGCCCCAGCATTTT. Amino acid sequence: CAWSQGLDQPQHF.

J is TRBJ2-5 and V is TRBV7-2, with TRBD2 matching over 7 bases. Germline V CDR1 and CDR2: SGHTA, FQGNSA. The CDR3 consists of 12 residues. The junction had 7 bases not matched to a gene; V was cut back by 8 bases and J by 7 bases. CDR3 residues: CASALGGRTQYF. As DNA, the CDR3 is TGTGCCAGCGCATTGGGAGGGCGGACCCAGTACTTC.

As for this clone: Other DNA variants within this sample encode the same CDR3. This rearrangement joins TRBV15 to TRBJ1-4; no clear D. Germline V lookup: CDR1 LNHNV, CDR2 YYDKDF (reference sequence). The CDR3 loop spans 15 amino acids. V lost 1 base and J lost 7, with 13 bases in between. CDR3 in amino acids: CATSRVRREGEKLFF. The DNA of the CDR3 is TGTGCCACCAGCAGAGTAAGACGGGAAGGTGAAAAACTGTTTTTT.

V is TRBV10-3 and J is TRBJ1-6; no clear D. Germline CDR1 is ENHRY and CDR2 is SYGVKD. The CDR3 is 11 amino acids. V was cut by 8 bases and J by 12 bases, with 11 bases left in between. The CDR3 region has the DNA TGTGCCATCGGCCTGGAGAGACCCCTCCACTTT. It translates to CAIGLERPLHF.

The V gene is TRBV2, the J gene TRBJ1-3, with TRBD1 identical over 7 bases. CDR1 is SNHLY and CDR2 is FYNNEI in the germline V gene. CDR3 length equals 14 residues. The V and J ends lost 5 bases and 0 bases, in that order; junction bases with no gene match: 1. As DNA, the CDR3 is TGTGCCAGCAGTACAGGGGCCTCTGGAAACACCATATATTTT. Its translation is CASSTGASGNTIYF.

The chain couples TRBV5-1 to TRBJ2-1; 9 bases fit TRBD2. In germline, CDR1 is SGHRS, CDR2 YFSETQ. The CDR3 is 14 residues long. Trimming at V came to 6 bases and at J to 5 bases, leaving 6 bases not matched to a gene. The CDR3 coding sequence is TGCGCCAGCACCCTTGGCGGGAGGGACAATGAGCAGTTCTTC. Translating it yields CASTLGGRDNEQFF.

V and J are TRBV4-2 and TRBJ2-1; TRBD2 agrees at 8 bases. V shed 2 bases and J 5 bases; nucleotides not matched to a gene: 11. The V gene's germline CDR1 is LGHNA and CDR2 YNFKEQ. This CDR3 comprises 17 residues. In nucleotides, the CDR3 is TGTGCCAGCAGCCAACCCCACGGGGGGGGAATGGACAATGAGCAGTTCTTC. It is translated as CASSQPHGGGMDNEQFF.

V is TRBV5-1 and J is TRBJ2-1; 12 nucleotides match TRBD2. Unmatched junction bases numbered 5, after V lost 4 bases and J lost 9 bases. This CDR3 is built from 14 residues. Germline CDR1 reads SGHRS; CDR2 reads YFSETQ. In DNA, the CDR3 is TGCGCCAGCAGCCCCACTAGCGGGAGGCTTGAGCAGTTCTTC. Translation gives CASSPTSGRLEQFF.

CDR3 residues: CASSRGTGGNQPQHF. The CDR3 DNA sequence: TGTGCCAGTAGTAGGGGAACAGGGGGCAATCAGCCCCAGCATTTT. V is TRBV19 and J is TRBJ1-5; 7 bases match TRBD1. Germline assignment: CDR1 LNHDA and CDR2 SQIVND (reference sequence). V was pared by 4 bases and J by 2 bases, with 5 bases of the junction left unmatched. The CDR3 is 15 amino acids.

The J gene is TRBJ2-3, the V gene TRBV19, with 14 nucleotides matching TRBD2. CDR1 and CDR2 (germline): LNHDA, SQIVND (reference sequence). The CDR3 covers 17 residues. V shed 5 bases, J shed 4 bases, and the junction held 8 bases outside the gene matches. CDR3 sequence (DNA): TGTGCCAGTAGTCCCGCCGGACTAGCGGGAGGTTCAGATACGCAGTATTTT. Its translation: CASSPAGLAGGSDTQYF.

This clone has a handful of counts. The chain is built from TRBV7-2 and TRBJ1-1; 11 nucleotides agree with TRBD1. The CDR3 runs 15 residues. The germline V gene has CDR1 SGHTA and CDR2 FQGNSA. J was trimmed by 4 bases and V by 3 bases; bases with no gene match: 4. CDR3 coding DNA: TGTGCCAGCAGCTTTATCGGGACAGGGGGCACTGAAGCTTTCTTT. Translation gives CASSFIGTGGTEAFF.

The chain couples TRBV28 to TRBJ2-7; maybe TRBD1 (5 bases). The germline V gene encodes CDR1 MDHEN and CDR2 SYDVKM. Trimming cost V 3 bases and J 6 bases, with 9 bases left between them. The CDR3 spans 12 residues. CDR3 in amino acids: CASSLWGREQYF. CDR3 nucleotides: TGTGCCAGCAGTTTGTGGGGCCGCGAGCAGTACTTC.

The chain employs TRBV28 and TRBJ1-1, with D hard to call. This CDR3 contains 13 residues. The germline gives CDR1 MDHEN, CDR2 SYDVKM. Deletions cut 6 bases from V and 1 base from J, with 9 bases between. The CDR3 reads CASSTPQNTEAFF. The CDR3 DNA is TGTGCCAGCAGCACACCTCAGAACACTGAAGCTTTCTTT.

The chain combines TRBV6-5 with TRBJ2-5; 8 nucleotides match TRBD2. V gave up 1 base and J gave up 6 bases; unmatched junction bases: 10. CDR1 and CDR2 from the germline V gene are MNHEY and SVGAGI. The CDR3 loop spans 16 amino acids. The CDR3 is CASSYFKAGALKTQYF. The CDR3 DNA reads TGTGCCAGCAGTTACTTCAAAGCGGGAGCTCTAAAGACCCAGTACTTC.

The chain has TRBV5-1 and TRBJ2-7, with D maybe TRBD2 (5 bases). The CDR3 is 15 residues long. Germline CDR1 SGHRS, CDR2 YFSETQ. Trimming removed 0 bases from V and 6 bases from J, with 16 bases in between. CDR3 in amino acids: CASSLGRELGSEQYF. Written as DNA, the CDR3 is TGCGCCAGCAGCTTGGGTCGGGAACTTGGCAGCGAGCAGTACTTC.

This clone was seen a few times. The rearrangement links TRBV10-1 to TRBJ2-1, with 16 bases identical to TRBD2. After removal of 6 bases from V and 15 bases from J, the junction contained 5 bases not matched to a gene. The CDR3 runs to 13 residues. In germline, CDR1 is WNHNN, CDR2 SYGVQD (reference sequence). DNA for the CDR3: TGCGCCAGCAGGGGACTAGCGGGGGGGCCCGTGTTCTTC. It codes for CASRGLAGGPVFF.